Listed here are 25 T cell receptor beta chains from one sample, sequenced in a study of T cells after yellow fever vaccination. TCRdb ran MiXCR on the 5' RACE reads and lists one entry per CDR3 protein. The table includes around 530,000 distinct CDR3 sequences, less than 20% detected once. The sequencing used PBMCs, collected 5 to 6 days after the first yellow fever vaccination. These receptors originate from a man aged 18 to 29 who received the YFV17D yellow fever vaccine.

CDR3 sequence: CASSSTGLEQYV. In DNA, the CDR3 is TGTGCCAGCAGTTCGACAGGGCTCGAGCAGTACGTC. The chain couples TRBV6-2 or TRBV6-3 to TRBJ2-7, with 7 positions matching TRBD1. The ends lost 4 bases at V and 6 bases at J; junction bases unmatched: 3. From germline, CDR1 is MNHEY and CDR2 SVGEGT. CDR3 length: 12 amino acids.

The sample holds a few counts of this clonotype. This chain's CDR3 is CASSLGTGTGNTDTQYF. CDR3 nucleotide sequence: TGTGCCAGCAGCTTAGGCACCGGGACAGGGAACACAGATACGCAGTATTTT. The gene calls are TRBV7-3 and TRBJ2-3, with 9 bases fitting TRBD1. The length of the CDR3 is 17 residues. Looked up from germline, CDR1 is SGHTA and CDR2 is FQGTGA. J lost 2 bases, V lost 2 bases, and 8 bases had no gene match.

The V call is TRBV20-1, the J call TRBJ2-3, with a tentative D call TRBD1 (8 bases). Germline V gene lookup returns CDR1 DFQATT and CDR2 SNEGSKA (reference sequence). Trimming took off 6 bases at V and 2 bases at J, with 27 bases between the two ends. This CDR3 is built from 18 residues. The CDR3 here is CSAPRGGVIRGHTDTQYF. In DNA, the CDR3 is TGCAGTGCCCCCCGTGGGGGGGTCATCAGGGGGCACACAGATACGCAGTATTTT.

This chain uses TRBV7-2 with TRBJ1-5; the D gene is possibly TRBD1 (5 bases). The length of the CDR3 is 16 residues. Trimming took off 2 bases at V and 1 base at J, with 12 bases between the two ends. Germline V gene data show CDR1 as SGHTA and CDR2 as FQGNSA. Here the CDR3 reads CASSLMGGRSNQPQHF. CDR3 sequence (DNA): TGTGCCAGCAGCTTAATGGGGGGGAGAAGCAATCAGCCCCAGCATTTT.

This rearrangement joins TRBV20-1 to TRBJ2-3, with D unresolved. Between the trimmed V and J ends, which lost 2 bases and 6 bases, there was a span of 18 bases. Germline lookup yields CDR1 DFQATT and CDR2 SNEGSKA (reference sequence). The CDR3 runs 15 residues. CDR3 loop: CSARISSSLPDTQYF. CDR3 DNA: TGCAGTGCTAGAATCTCCAGTAGCCTGCCGGATACGCAGTATTTT.

This clonotype was observed a few times. CDR3 bases: TGTGCCAGCAGCTTAGGAATCCCCGGGGAGCTGTTTTTT. Translating it yields CASSLGIPGELFF. The gene calls are TRBV11-1 and TRBJ2-2; D uncertain. The CDR3 is 13 amino acids. Germline V lookup: CDR1 SGHAT, CDR2 FQDESV (reference sequence). With 1 base removed from V and 6 bases from J, the gap between germline ends came to 6 bases.

V usage is TRBV6-5 and J usage is TRBJ1-1; unclear D gene. Looked up from germline, CDR1 is MNHEY and CDR2 is SVGAGI. V was clipped by 0 bases and J by 0 bases, with 14 bases between them. The CDR3 has 17 residues. The CDR3 loop reads CASSYSIGDSMNTEAFF. For the CDR3, the DNA is TGTGCCAGCAGTTACTCGATCGGTGACTCCATGAACACTGAAGCTTTCTTT.

The chain links TRBV15 to TRBJ2-1; TRBD2 matches 14 bases. In germline, CDR1 is LNHNV, CDR2 YYDKDF (reference sequence). The CDR3 is made up of 17 amino acids. V trimming: 5 bases; J trimming: 10 bases; junction bases outside the gene matches: 13. CDR3 in DNA: TGTGCCACCAGCCTCCTAATCAACGGACTAGCGGGGGGAGAGCAGTTCTTC. Translation: CATSLLINGLAGGEQFF.

Comments on this clonotype: At one end, the junction sequence differs from germline, possibly due to a read error. This rearrangement joins TRBV25-1 to TRBJ2-5, with unresolved D. CDR1 and CDR2 from the germline V gene are MGHDK and SYGVNS. This CDR3 contains 14 residues. CDR3 region: CASSEWTAQETQYF. The CDR3 DNA sequence: TGTGCCAGCAGCGAATGGACGGCACAAGAGACCCAGTACTTC.

The table lists this clonotype with a few counts. CDR3 DNA: TGTGCCAGCACCAGGGGGGGCCTCTATGGCTACACCTTC. Its translation: CASTRGGLYGYTF. The chain carries TRBV6-1 and TRBJ1-2, with 7 positions matching TRBD1. The germline V gene has CDR1 MNHNS and CDR2 SASEGT. The CDR3 sequence is 13 residues long. The trim removed 7 bases at V and 4 bases at J, leaving 6 bases unmatched.

This clonotype was counted a single time. J is TRBJ2-1 and V is TRBV20-1; 9 bases fit TRBD2. The J segment lost 5 bases and the V segment lost 2 bases, leaving 13 bases of the junction unmatched. This CDR3 contains 17 residues. CDR1 DFQATT and CDR2 SNEGSKA come from the germline V gene (reference sequence). CDR3 sequence reads: CSARSHLWAGGHNEQFF. The CDR3 DNA follows: TGCAGTGCTAGATCCCATCTCTGGGCGGGGGGGCACAATGAGCAGTTCTTC.

This clonotype showed up just a few times. V and J are TRBV20-1 and TRBJ2-3, with 8 bases matching TRBD2. V dropped 5 bases and J dropped 0; count of bases not matched to a gene: 4. The CDR3 has 14 residues. Germline V CDR1 and CDR2: DFQATT, SNEGSKA (reference sequence). The CDR3 DNA follows: TGCAGTGCTCCGAGCGGGGGAAGCACAGATACGCAGTATTTT. Residues: CSAPSGGSTDTQYF.

The chain combines TRBV5-6 with TRBJ2-2; the match to TRBD1 covers 8 bases. This CDR3 is built from 15 residues. V shed 0 bases and J 5 bases; nucleotides not matched to a gene: 3. Germline V gene lookup returns CDR1 SGHDT and CDR2 YYEEEE. The CDR3 DNA is TGTGCCAGCAGCTTGGGGACAGGGAGGACCGGGGAGCTGTTTTTT. It codes for CASSLGTGRTGELFF.

This clonotype was observed a single time. This chain joins TRBV18 and TRBJ1-6; D gene ambiguous. From germline, CDR1 is KGHSH and CDR2 LQKENI. Trimming removed 6 bases from V and 9 bases from J, with 15 bases in between. The CDR3 extends over 14 amino acids. CDR3 sequence reads: CASSPTGGISPLHF. CDR3 in DNA: TGTGCCAGCTCCCCGACCGGAGGTATTTCACCCCTCCACTTT. The complete variable domain, with remaining parts taken from reference TRBV18 and TRBJ1-6, reads NAGVMQNPRHLVRRRGQEARLRCSPMKGHSHVYWYRQLPEEGLKFMVYLQKENIIDESGMPKERFSAEFPKEGPSILRIQQVVRGDSAAYFCASSPTGGISPLHFGNGTRLTVT.

This chain joins TRBV4-1 and TRBJ1-2; D gene ambiguous. Germline V CDR1 and CDR2: MGHRA, YSYEKL. The CDR3 runs to 16 residues. The ends were cut back, 0 bases at V and 1 base at J, with 12 bases in the middle. The CDR3 DNA reads TGCGCCAGCAGCCAAGATTTTAAGGCCTTTAACTATGGCTACACCTTC. Translating it yields CASSQDFKAFNYGYTF.

The chain has TRBV30 and TRBJ2-7; tentatively, D is TRBD1 (5 bases). Trimming stripped 3 bases from V and 3 bases from J, with 12 bases between. The CDR3 has 13 amino acids. CDR1 and CDR2 (germline): GTSNPN, SVGIG (reference sequence). This chain's CDR3 is CAWRTEIHYEQYF. CDR3 DNA sequence: TGTGCCTGGAGGACAGAGATACACTACGAGCAGTACTTC. Full variable domain (remainder filled in from reference TRBV30 and TRBJ2-7): SQTIHQWPATLVQPVGSPLSLECTVEGTSNPNLYWYRQAAGRGLQLLFYSVGIGQISSEVPQNLSASRPQDRQFILSSKKLLLSDSGFYLCAWRTEIHYEQYFGPGTRLTVT.

The chain uses TRBV7-2 and TRBJ1-1; no definite D call. The germline V gene encodes CDR1 SGHTA and CDR2 FQGNSA. This CDR3 region has 13 residues. V lost 4 bases, J lost 1 base, and 7 bases lay in between. In DNA, the CDR3 is TGTGCCAGCAGCTACTGGAGGAACACTGAAGCTTTCTTT. Translated: CASSYWRNTEAFF.

The chain links TRBV5-1 to TRBJ2-1, with 9 bases aligning to TRBD1. Germline V gene sequence: CDR1 SGHRS, CDR2 YFSETQ. The CDR3 has 14 amino acids. J lost 9 bases, V lost 4 bases, and 8 bases had no gene match. This chain's CDR3 is CASSNRGRLIEQFF. The CDR3 DNA is TGCGCCAGCAGCAACAGGGGGCGGCTAATTGAGCAGTTCTTC.

There are a few counts of this clonotype. The V call is TRBV20-1, the J call TRBJ1-2; no reliable D call. The CDR3 sequence is 13 residues long. V gave up 1 base and J gave up 7 bases, with 13 bases separating them. CDR1 is DFQATT and CDR2 is SNEGSKA in the germline V gene (reference sequence). CDR3 residues: CSARVHPVGGYTF. The CDR3 coding sequence is TGCAGTGCTAGAGTACACCCCGTGGGTGGCTACACCTTC.

In this sample, this clonotype turned up many times. The rearrangement links TRBV6-1 to TRBJ2-3; TRBD2 matches at 8 bases. The V gene's germline CDR1 is MNHNS and CDR2 SASEGT. This CDR3 region has 14 residues. The V gene end was trimmed by 4 bases and the J gene end by 1 base; junction bases not matched to a gene: 1. In DNA form, the CDR3 reads TGTGCCAGCAGTGCGGGGGGGGGCACAGATACGCAGTATTTT. Protein product: CASSAGGGTDTQYF.

In its sample, this clonotype was seen a few times. The chain is built from TRBV5-5 and TRBJ1-5, with D perhaps matching TRBD1 (6 bases). Germline lookup yields CDR1 SGHKS and CDR2 YYEKEE (reference sequence). The CDR3 runs to 14 residues. V was pared by 3 bases and J by 5 bases, with 12 bases between. The CDR3 nucleotides are TGTGCCAGCAGCTGGGGGGGCCTGGATCAGCCCCAGCATTTT. This encodes CASSWGGLDQPQHF.

V is TRBV6-1 and J is TRBJ2-5, with a weak D call TRBD2 (6 bases). The V gene's germline CDR1 is MNHNS and CDR2 SASEGT. The CDR3 spans 14 residues. Trimming shortened V by 0 bases and J by 3 bases, and 8 bases separated the two germline ends. In DNA, the CDR3 is TGTGCCAGCAGTGAAGCCGGGACTGAAGAGACCCAGTACTTC. This gives the protein CASSEAGTEETQYF.

The genes are TRBV7-2 and TRBJ2-7; D gene unclear. Trimming left V 3 bases short and J 2 bases short, with 5 bases between. The germline V gene encodes CDR1 SGHTA and CDR2 FQGNSA. This CDR3 has 12 amino acids. As DNA, the CDR3 is TGTGCCAGCAGCTTGGTAGCCTACGAGCAGTACTTC. Its protein is CASSLVAYEQYF.

J is TRBJ2-1 and V is TRBV20-1; D remains unclear. The length of the CDR3 is 13 residues. V shed 0 bases and J shed 9 bases, with 12 bases lying between them. Germline V lookup: CDR1 DFQATT, CDR2 SNEGSKA (reference sequence). CDR3 sequence reads: CSARDPSFSEQFF. CDR3 sequence (DNA): TGCAGTGCTAGAGATCCTAGTTTCAGTGAGCAGTTCTTC.

This clonotype was detected ten times or more. J is TRBJ1-2 and V is TRBV7-2; TRBD1 matches at 7 bases. The trim removed 5 bases at V and 4 bases at J, leaving 10 bases unmatched. Germline-derived CDR1 and CDR2 are SGHTA and FQGNSA. The CDR3 is made up of 15 amino acids. CDR3 sequence reads: CASSILTGTAYGYTF. DNA for the CDR3: TGTGCCAGCAGCATACTTACGGGGACAGCCTATGGCTACACCTTC.